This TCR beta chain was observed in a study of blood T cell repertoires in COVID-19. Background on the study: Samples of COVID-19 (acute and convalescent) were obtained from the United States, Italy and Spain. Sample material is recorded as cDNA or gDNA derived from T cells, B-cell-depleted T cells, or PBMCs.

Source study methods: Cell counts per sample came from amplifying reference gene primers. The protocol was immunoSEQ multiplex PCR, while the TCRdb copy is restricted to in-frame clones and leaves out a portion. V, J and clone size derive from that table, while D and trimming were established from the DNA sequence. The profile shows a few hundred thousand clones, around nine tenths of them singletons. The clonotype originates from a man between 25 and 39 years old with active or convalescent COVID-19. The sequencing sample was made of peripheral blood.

The CDR3, as DNA: TGTGCCAGCAGCTCCGCAGGGGGCCTTAGCGAGCAGTACTTC. Amino acids: CASSSAGGLSEQYF. The rearrangement uses TRBV11-2 and TRBJ2-7; 8 nucleotides match TRBD1. V shed 4 bases and J 6 bases; nucleotides not matched to a gene: 8. Germline CDR1 and CDR2: SGHAT and FQNNGV. CDR3 length equals 14 residues. Drawing the rest from reference TRBV11-2 and TRBJ2-7, the complete variable domain is EAGVAQSPRYKIIEKRQSVAFWCNPISGHATLYWYQQILGQGPKLLIQFQNNGVVDDSQLPKDRFSAERLKGVDSTLKIQPAKLEDSAVYLCASSSAGGLSEQYFGPGTRLTVT.